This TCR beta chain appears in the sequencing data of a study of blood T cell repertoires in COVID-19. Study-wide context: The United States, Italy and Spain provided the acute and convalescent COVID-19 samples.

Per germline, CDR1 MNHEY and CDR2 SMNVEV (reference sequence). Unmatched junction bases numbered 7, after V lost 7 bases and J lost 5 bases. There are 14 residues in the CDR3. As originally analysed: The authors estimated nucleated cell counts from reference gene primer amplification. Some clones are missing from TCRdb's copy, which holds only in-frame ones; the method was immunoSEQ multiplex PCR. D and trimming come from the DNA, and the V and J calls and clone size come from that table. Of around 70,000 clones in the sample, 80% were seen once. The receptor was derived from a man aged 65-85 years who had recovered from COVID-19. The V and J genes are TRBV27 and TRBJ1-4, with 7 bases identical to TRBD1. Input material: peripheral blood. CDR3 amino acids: CASTTDRENEKLFF. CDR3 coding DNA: TGTGCCAGCACCACAGACAGGGAGAATGAAAAACTGTTTTTT.